Included here is one T cell receptor beta chain sequence, with context. Its antigen is unidentified. The data stem from a study of cytotoxic CD8 clonotypes in ibrutinib-treated CLL. Study findings and constraints: Rising at ibrutinib response, clonality subsequently fell back toward baseline at progression. At baseline, clonality was higher than in age-matched healthy donors and correlated with CD8+ counts.

V lost 5 bases and J lost 5, with 22 bases in between. Germline V lookup: CDR1 SGHTA, CDR2 FQGTGA. There are 18 residues in the CDR3. TCRdb's copy holds only in-frame clones and misses some; the assay was immunoSEQ multiplex PCR. This table has around 50,000 clones, 57% appearing once. V gene TRBV7-3 combines with J gene TRBJ2-6; D is unclear. The receptor's source is a human donor with chronic lymphocytic leukemia. Sequencing was performed on PBMCs, taken after 24 months of ibrutinib treatment. The CDR3 DNA is TGTGCCAGCAGCGAAATCATACGCTTACAAAGTCGGGCCAACGTCCTGACTTTC. Translated, it gives CASSEIIRLQSRANVLTF.